The 9 T cell receptor beta chains below were found in one sample sequenced in a study of T cell clonality in common variable immunodeficiency. These receptors' antigens are unknown. Findings and limits, study-wide: Reportedly, TCR beta sequences from common variable immunodeficiency showed fewer deletions and N-nucleotide insertions.

Measured with immunoSEQ multiplex PCR; TCRdb has only the in-frame clones, and not every one. This sample has about 20,000 clones, each found more than once. The sequenced sample was peripheral blood mononuclear cells. These receptors all stem from a human donor with common variable immunodeficiency.

Only a few counts were recorded for this clone. The sequence runs out 3 residues before the end of the CDR3; the remainder is reconstructed from the germline J gene. This chain joins TRBV20-1 and TRBJ2-3, with 13 positions matching TRBD2. Germline CDR1 reads DFQATT; CDR2 reads SNEGSKA (reference sequence). Trimming at V came to 0 bases and at J to 8 bases, leaving 5 bases not matched to a gene. This CDR3 is 15 amino acids long. CDR3 bases read: TGCAGTGCTAGAGAGGGGGGACTAGCGGGAACTACG. Amino acid sequence: CSAREGGLAGTT. The whole CDR3 sequence is CSAREGGLAGTTQYF.

Notes on this clone: The read terminates 3 residues before the CDR3 end, so the remaining end is supplied by the germline J gene. The V call is TRBV7-8, the J call TRBJ2-7; TRBD2 matches at 12 bases. Trimming took 6 bases from V and 4 from J; bases not matched to a gene: 16. The CDR3 is 18 residues long. CDR1 is SGHVS, CDR2 FQNEAQ, per germline. CDR3 bases read: TGTGCCAGCAGTCCAACCCGGACTAGCGGGACTAAGGGGTACGAG. Residues: CASSPTRTSGTKGYE. The whole CDR3 sequence is CASSPTRTSGTKGYEQYF.

A few counts support this clone. This CDR3 is CASSAGQGGKTEAFF. The DNA read from the CDR3 is TGTGCCAGCAGCGCGGGACAGGGAGGGAAGACTGAA. The rearrangement joins TRBV7-2 to TRBJ1-1, with 9 bases that match TRBD1. The CDR3 is cut off 3 residues early in the read; its end comes from the germline J gene. The V segment lost 5 bases and the J segment 5 bases; nucleotides outside the gene matches: 9. From germline, CDR1 is SGHTA and CDR2 FQGNSA. CDR3 length: 15 residues.

This clone was recorded many times. The read stops 3 residues short of the end of the CDR3; the missing end is completed from the germline J gene. The V and J genes are TRBV7-8 and TRBJ2-7, with a tentative D call TRBD1 (6 bases). CDR1 is SGHVS and CDR2 is FQNEAQ in the germline V gene. The CDR3 loop spans 13 amino acids. Trimming stripped 2 bases from V and 6 bases from J, with 11 bases between. CDR3 region: CASSLTTGSEQYF. The CDR3 DNA, read in part, is TGTGCCAGCAGCTTAACTACAGGGAGCGAG.

This clone is labeled medium-sized. The CDR3 extends 3 residues past the end of the read, so its final part is completed from the germline J gene. The chain links TRBV20-1 to TRBJ1-1; possibly TRBD1 for D (5 bases). This CDR3 is built from 13 residues. The V and J ends lost 0 bases and 3 bases respectively, with 8 bases between them. Germline V gene data show CDR1 as DFQATT and CDR2 as SNEGSKA (reference sequence). The CDR3 DNA, read in part, is TGCAGTGCTAGAGATGGGGGGTACACTGAA. Encoded protein: CSARDGGYTE. In full, the CDR3 reads CSARDGGYTEAFF.

This clone was found a few times. The read stops 3 residues short of the end of the CDR3; the missing end is completed from the germline J gene. The rearrangement links TRBV5-1 to TRBJ2-1; TRBD1 aligns across 7 bases. In germline, CDR1 is SGHRS, CDR2 YFSETQ. The length of the CDR3 is 14 residues. V dropped 2 bases and J dropped 7; count of bases not matched to a gene: 6. The CDR3 DNA, read in part, is TGCGCCAGCAGCTTAGGACAGGTGGAGAATGAG. Translated, it gives CASSLGQVENE. In full, the CDR3 reads CASSLGQVENEQFF.

This clone was recorded at least ten times. The read terminates 3 residues before the CDR3 end, so the remaining end is supplied by the germline J gene. The genes are TRBV19 and TRBJ2-2; 7 bases line up with TRBD2. Germline CDR1 reads LNHDA; CDR2 reads SQIVND (reference sequence). The CDR3 covers 15 residues. V trimming: 5 bases; J trimming: 4 bases; junction bases outside the gene matches: 7. CDR3 sequence: CASSFSWTSTGELFF. The sequenced part of the CDR3 DNA is TGTGCCAGTAGTTTTTCATGGACTAGCACCGGGGAG.

This clone was picked up a small number of times. The read falls 3 residues short of the CDR3 end, and the missing part is taken from the germline J gene. The rearrangement uses TRBV7-6 and TRBJ2-1, with TRBD1 as a possible D gene (5 bases). Trimming shortened V by 2 bases and J by 0 bases, and 17 bases separated the two germline ends. The V gene's germline CDR1 is SGHVS and CDR2 FNYEAQ. This CDR3 region has 18 residues. The CDR3: CASSLLPGLEISYNEQFF. Incomplete CDR3 DNA: TGTGCCAGCAGCTTACTCCCAGGGCTCGAAATCTCCTACAATGAG.

This clone was observed many times. Sequencing ends 3 residues short of the CDR3 end; the germline J gene provides the rest. The chain couples TRBV19 to TRBJ2-3, with D tentatively TRBD1 (5 bases). The CDR3 loop spans 13 amino acids. Looked up from germline, CDR1 is LNHDA and CDR2 is SQIVND (reference sequence). V gave up 4 bases and J gave up 3 bases, with 8 bases separating them. The CDR3 DNA, read in part, is TGTGCCAGTAGTAGGGGCGAGACAGATACG. It codes for CASSRGETDT. The full CDR3 protein reads CASSRGETDTQYF.